Ten or more counts support the clone carrying this T cell receptor (beta chain). Its antigen is unidentified. Uncontrolled infection, other autoimmune disease, pregnancy and lactation each barred patients from inclusion. The sample comes from a study of T cells in Graves' hyperthyroidism and ophthalmopathy. General study results and limits: The model predicted ophthalmopathy a median around 6.5 months before onset. Most clonotypes expanded in the thyroid (above 0.001) were also present in blood.

Amplified regions were TCR beta CDR3 sequences from RNA transcripts. Carried out on the TCR CDR3, a first-round RT-PCR used the HTBI primer set. TCRdb re-derived calls from the multiplex PCR reads in MiXCR, one entry per CDR3 protein. The table has hundreds of thousands of distinct CDR3 sequences, approximately 14% seen once; the top ten hold around an eighth. V was trimmed by 5 bases and J by 7 bases, leaving 9 bases between them. The CDR3 is 11 amino acids. From germline, CDR1 is MDHEN and CDR2 SYDVKM. The origin of this receptor is a woman aged 50 to 65 with Graves' ophthalmopathy. The sample taken for sequencing was blood. This chain connects TRBV28 to TRBJ2-7; D gene uncertain. The CDR3 spells CASSNYGEQYF. CDR3 bases: TGTGCCAGCAGTAACTATGGGGAGCAGTACTTC.